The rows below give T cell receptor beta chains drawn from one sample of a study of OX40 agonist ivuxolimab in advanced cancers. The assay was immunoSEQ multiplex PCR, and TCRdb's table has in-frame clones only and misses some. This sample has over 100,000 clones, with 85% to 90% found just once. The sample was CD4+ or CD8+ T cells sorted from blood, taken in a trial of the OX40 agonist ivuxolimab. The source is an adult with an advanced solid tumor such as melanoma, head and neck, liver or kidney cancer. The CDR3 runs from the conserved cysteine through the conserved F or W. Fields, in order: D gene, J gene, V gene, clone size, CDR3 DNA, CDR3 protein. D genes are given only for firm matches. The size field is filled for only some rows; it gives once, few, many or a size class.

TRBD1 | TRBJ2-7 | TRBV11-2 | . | TGTGCCAGCAGCTTAGGCCAGGGGGCTTACGAGCAGTACTTC | CASSLGQGAYEQYF
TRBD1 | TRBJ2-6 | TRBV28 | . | TGTGCCAGCAGTACCCAGGGGGCTGGGGCCAACGTCCTGACTTTC | CASSTQGAGANVLTF
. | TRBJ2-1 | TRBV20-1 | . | TGCAGTGCTGAGGTGATATTATCCCAGTTCTTC | CSAEVILSQFF
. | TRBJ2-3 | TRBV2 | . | TGTGCCAGCAGCTACGGACTGCCAGATACGCAGTATTTT | CASSYGLPDTQYF
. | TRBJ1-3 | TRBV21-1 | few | TGTGCCAGCAGCCAGGGTGCAAACACCATATATTTT | CASSQGANTIYF
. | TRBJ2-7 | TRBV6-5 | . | TGTGCCAGCAGTTACTCGATTCCGGGACCTTCCTACGAGCAGTACTTC | CASSYSIPGPSYEQYF
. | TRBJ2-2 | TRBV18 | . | TGTGCCAGCTCGTCAGGGGACACCGGGGAGCTGTTTTTT | CASSSGDTGELFF
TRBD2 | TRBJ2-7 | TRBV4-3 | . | TGCGCCAGCAGCCAAGGCTGGCTAGCGGGTGCCTCCTACGAGCAGTACTTC | CASSQGWLAGASYEQYF
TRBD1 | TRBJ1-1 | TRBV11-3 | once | TGTGCCAGCAGTTCAATAACAGGGGGGAAAGCTTTCTTT | CASSSITGGKAFF
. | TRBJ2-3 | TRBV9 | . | TGTGCCAGCACCGAAGGGGTGGGGGTTTCCCTAGATACGCAGTATTTT | CASTEGVGVSLDTQYF
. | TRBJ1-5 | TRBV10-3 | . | TGTGCCATCAGTGTAGGACAGCAAGATCAGCCCCAGCATTTT | CAISVGQQDQPQHF
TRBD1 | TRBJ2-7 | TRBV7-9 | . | TGTGCCAGCAGCCTCGACAGGGGGCATTCCTACGAGCAGTACTTC | CASSLDRGHSYEQYF
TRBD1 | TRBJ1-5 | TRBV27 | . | TGTGCCAGCAGTTTCGCTAGACAGGGAGCTCAGCCCCAGCATTTT | CASSFARQGAQPQHF
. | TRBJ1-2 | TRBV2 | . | TGTGCCAGCAGTGAAGCGCTTCCCAACAGGGAATATGGCTACACCTTC | CASSEALPNREYGYTF
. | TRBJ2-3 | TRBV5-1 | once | TGCGCCAGCAGCTTGGCCGCGAGCACAGATACGCAGTATTTT | CASSLAASTDTQYF
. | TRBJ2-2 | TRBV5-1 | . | TGCGCCAGCAGCTTGGACAGCAAAAAAACCGGGGAGCTGTTTTTT | CASSLDSKKTGELFF
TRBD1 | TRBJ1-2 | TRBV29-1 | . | TGCAGCGTCACCGAGACAGGGGGCGAGGGAGGTGGCTACACCTTC | CSVTETGGEGGGYTF